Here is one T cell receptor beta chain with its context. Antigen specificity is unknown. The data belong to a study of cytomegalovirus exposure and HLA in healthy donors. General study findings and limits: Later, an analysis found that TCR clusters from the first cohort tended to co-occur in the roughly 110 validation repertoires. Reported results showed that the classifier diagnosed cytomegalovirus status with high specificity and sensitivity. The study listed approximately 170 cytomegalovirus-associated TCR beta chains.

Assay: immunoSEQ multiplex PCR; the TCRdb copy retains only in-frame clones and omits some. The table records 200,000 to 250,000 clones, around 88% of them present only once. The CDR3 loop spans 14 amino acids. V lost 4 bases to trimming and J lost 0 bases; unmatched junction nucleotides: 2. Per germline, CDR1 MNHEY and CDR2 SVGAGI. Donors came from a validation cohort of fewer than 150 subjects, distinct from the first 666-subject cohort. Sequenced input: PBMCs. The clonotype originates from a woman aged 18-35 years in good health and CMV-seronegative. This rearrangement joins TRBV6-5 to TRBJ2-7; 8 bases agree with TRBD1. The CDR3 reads CASSLDRVSYEQYF. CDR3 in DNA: TGTGCCAGCAGTTTGGACAGGGTCTCCTACGAGCAGTACTTC.